Listed below are T cell receptor beta chains from one sample, sequenced in a study of blood T cell repertoires in COVID-19. Assay used: immunoSEQ multiplex PCR; TCRdb lists only in-frame clones, some missing. The sample has hundreds of thousands of clones; approximately 86% are singletons. The sequenced sample consisted of peripheral blood. The receptors originated from a man older than 75 with acute or convalescent COVID-19. CDR3s include the opening cysteine and the closing phenylalanine or tryptophan. The D gene is left open where the match is weak. Clone size appears in some rows only: once, few, many, or a class for an expanded clone.

TRBV19	.	.	TRBJ1-2	CASSPRHLPNYGYTF	TGTGCCAGTAGTCCGCGACACCTTCCTAACTATGGCTACACCTTC
TRBV7-3	.	once	TRBJ2-1	CASSLFPGAGNEQFF	TGTGCCAGCAGCTTATTCCCAGGGGCGGGTAATGAGCAGTTCTTC
TRBV7-9	.	.	TRBJ2-2	CASSLTPLQVTGELFF	TGTGCCAGCAGCCTCACCCCCCTTCAGGTGACCGGGGAGCTGTTTTTT
TRBV6-5	TRBD1	.	TRBJ1-1	CASSYSIWDREGGAFF	TGTGCCAGCAGTTACTCGATCTGGGACAGGGAGGGGGGAGCTTTCTTT
TRBV3-1/TRBV3-2	.	.	TRBJ2-6	CASSQDSMALSGANVLTF	TGTGCCAGCAGCCAGGACTCTATGGCGCTCTCTGGGGCCAACGTCCTGACTTTC
TRBV5-3	.	.	TRBJ1-2	CARSRTGIYGYTF	TGTGCCAGAAGCCGGACCGGGATCTATGGCTACACCTTC
TRBV7-2	.	.	TRBJ1-6	CASSLPHNNSPLHF	TGTGCCAGCAGCTTACCACATAATAATTCACCCCTCCACTTT
TRBV7-8	TRBD1	once	TRBJ1-2	CASSSSGGAGGYTF	TGTGCCAGCAGCTCCTCAGGGGGAGCCGGTGGCTACACCTTC
TRBV28	TRBD2	.	TRBJ2-1	CASSLMGLAESYNEQFF	TGTGCCAGCAGTTTGATGGGACTAGCGGAATCCTACAATGAGCAGTTCTTC
TRBV18	TRBD2	.	TRBJ2-3	CASSPFPTSGSSTDTQYF	TGTGCCAGCTCACCATTCCCCACTAGCGGATCTAGCACAGATACGCAGTATTTT
TRBV1	.	.	TRBJ2-5	CTSSHLSGPNFFFETQYF	TGCACCAGCAGCCATCTCTCAGGTCCTAATTTTTTCTTCGAGACCCAGTACTTC
TRBV5-6	TRBD1	.	TRBJ1-6	CASSRDRLSSYNSPLHF	TGTGCCAGCAGCCGGGACAGACTTAGCTCCTATAATTCACCCCTCCACTTT
TRBV24-1	TRBD1	.	TRBJ2-7	CATSDSGGTGDAYEQYF	TGTGCCACCAGTGATTCAGGCGGGACAGGGGATGCCTACGAGCAGTACTTC
TRBV18	.	once	TRBJ2-3	CASSPSGVQSTDTQYF	TGTGCCAGCTCCCCATCCGGAGTTCAGAGCACAGATACGCAGTATTTT
TRBV28	.	.	TRBJ2-5	CASRGSAGRQYF	TGTGCCAGCCGCGGGTCGGCAGGTAGACAGTACTTC
TRBV11-2	TRBD1	.	TRBJ1-1	CASSLYRDRTNTEAFF	TGTGCCAGCAGCTTGTACCGGGACAGGACGAACACTGAAGCTTTCTTT
TRBV6-1	TRBD2	.	TRBJ2-3	CASSDQRGSTDTQYF	TGTGCCAGCAGTGACCAGCGGGGGTCTACAGATACGCAGTATTTT
TRBV3-1/TRBV3-2	.	.	TRBJ1-6	CASSQGSGVGSPLHF	TGTGCCAGCAGCCAAGGGTCAGGGGTCGGCTCACCCCTCCACTTT
TRBV10-1	TRBD1	.	TRBJ2-7	CASNGQDRGGFEGYEQYF	TGCGCCAGCAACGGTCAGGACAGGGGGGGGTTTGAGGGCTACGAGCAGTACTTC
TRBV19	TRBD1	few	TRBJ1-2	CASNRGNYGYTF	TGTGCCAGTAACAGGGGAAACTATGGCTACACCTTC
TRBV3-1/TRBV3-2	.	.	TRBJ1-2	CASSPIGGAGVGYTF	TGTGCCAGCAGCCCTATCGGAGGGGCCGGGGTTGGCTACACCTTC
TRBV19	TRBD1	.	TRBJ2-5	CASTGGQGETQYF	TGTGCCAGTACCGGGGGACAGGGGGAGACCCAGTACTTC
TRBV10-1	.	.	TRBJ2-3	CASSEYRGGQGTTDTQYF	TGCGCCAGCAGTGAGTATAGGGGAGGTCAGGGAACCACAGATACGCAGTATTTT
TRBV18	TRBD1	once	TRBJ2-6	CASSRWDSSRTGANVLTF	TGTGCCAGCTCACGGTGGGACAGCTCCAGGACTGGGGCCAACGTCCTGACTTTC
TRBV9	TRBD2	.	TRBJ2-5	CASSVGLAGGPQETQYF	TGTGCCAGCAGCGTAGGCCTAGCGGGGGGTCCTCAAGAGACCCAGTACTTC
TRBV9	.	.	TRBJ2-2	CASQEEPNTGELFF	TGTGCCAGCCAGGAGGAACCGAACACCGGGGAGCTGTTTTTT
TRBV5-1	.	.	TRBJ2-5	CASSLGGEETQYF	TGCGCCAGCAGCTTGGGCGGGGAAGAGACCCAGTACTTC
TRBV14	.	.	TRBJ1-5	CASSQASNQPQHF	TGTGCCAGCAGCCAAGCAAGCAATCAGCCCCAGCATTTT
TRBV19	.	.	TRBJ1-1	CASKTNSLMNTEAFF	TGTGCCAGCAAGACTAACTCTCTTATGAACACTGAAGCTTTCTTT
TRBV6-5	TRBD1	.	TRBJ1-3	CASTTGLKGNTIYF	TGTGCCAGCACGACAGGGCTGAAGGGAAACACCATATATTTT
TRBV7-2	.	.	TRBJ2-5	CASSSHRDAGETQYF	TGTGCCAGCAGCTCCCACAGGGACGCAGGAGAGACCCAGTACTTC
TRBV27	.	once	TRBJ2-5	CASRVADSRETQYF	TGTGCCAGCAGGGTAGCGGATAGTCGGGAGACCCAGTACTTC
TRBV7-9	TRBD1	.	TRBJ1-5	CASSLGTGGSNQPQHF	TGTGCCAGCAGCTTAGGGACAGGGGGAAGCAATCAGCCCCAGCATTTT
TRBV6-5	.	.	TRBJ1-1	CASSYMRNTEAFF	TGTGCCAGCAGTTACATGAGGAACACTGAAGCTTTCTTT
TRBV7-9	.	.	TRBJ1-2	CASSLQVTNYGYTF	TGTGCCAGCAGCTTACAGGTCACTAACTATGGCTACACCTTC
TRBV11-2	TRBD1	.	TRBJ2-7	CASRDRGSSYEQYF	TGTGCCAGCAGGGACAGGGGGAGCTCCTACGAGCAGTACTTC
TRBV28	TRBD2	.	TRBJ2-1	CASSNPLAGSYNEQFF	TGTGCCAGCAGTAATCCCCTAGCGGGTTCCTACAATGAGCAGTTCTTC
TRBV5-4	TRBD1	.	TRBJ1-2	CASSLIDRAYGYTF	TGTGCCAGCAGCTTGATCGACAGGGCCTATGGCTACACCTTC
TRBV19	.	.	TRBJ2-7	CASSTALSYEQYF	TGTGCCAGTAGCACTGCTCTCTCCTACGAGCAGTACTTC
TRBV5-6	TRBD1	.	TRBJ1-2	CASSFLGQEFNYGYTF	TGTGCCAGCAGCTTTCTGGGACAGGAGTTTAACTATGGCTACACCTTC
TRBV7-9	.	.	TRBJ1-1	CASSLPVNTEAFF	TGTGCCAGCAGCTTACCAGTGAACACTGAAGCTTTCTTT
TRBV29-1	TRBD2	.	TRBJ2-1	CSVEDPLARAEQFF	TGCAGCGTTGAAGATCCACTAGCGAGGGCTGAGCAGTTCTTC
TRBV7-2	TRBD2	once	TRBJ2-2	CASSSLAGANTGELFF	TGTGCCAGCAGCAGTCTAGCGGGAGCGAACACCGGGGAGCTGTTTTTT
TRBV3-1/TRBV3-2	TRBD1	.	TRBJ1-2	CASSQRDSFYGYTF	TGTGCCAGCAGCCAAAGGGACAGCTTCTATGGCTACACCTTC
TRBV7-3	TRBD2	.	TRBJ2-1	CASSPLAGRSYNEQFF	TGTGCCAGCAGCCCACTAGCGGGCCGCTCCTACAATGAGCAGTTCTTC
TRBV24-1	TRBD1	.	TRBJ2-7	CATSDPRDRSYEQYF	TGTGCCACCAGTGACCCCCGGGACAGGTCCTACGAGCAGTACTTC
TRBV29-1	TRBD1	.	TRBJ2-7	CSVGWTGFYEQYF	TGCAGCGTTGGGTGGACAGGTTTCTACGAGCAGTACTTC
TRBV25-1	TRBD1	once	TRBJ2-7	CASSEITGVYEQYF	TGTGCCAGCAGTGAAATCACAGGGGTCTACGAGCAGTACTTC
TRBV19	.	.	TRBJ2-3	CASSYTGNTDTQYF	TGTGCCAGTAGTTATACGGGGAACACAGATACGCAGTATTTT
TRBV11-2	.	.	TRBJ1-1	CASSFRVSTEAFF	TGTGCCAGCAGCTTCAGGGTAAGCACTGAAGCTTTCTTT
TRBV9	TRBD1	.	TRBJ2-2	CASSVGTGVTTGELFF	TGTGCCAGCAGCGTCGGGACAGGGGTTACCACCGGGGAGCTGTTTTTT
TRBV7-2	TRBD2	.	TRBJ2-2	CASSKTGLAGGGITGELFF	TGTGCCAGCAGCAAAACGGGACTAGCGGGAGGAGGAATCACCGGGGAGCTGTTTTTT
TRBV18	.	.	TRBJ1-2	CASSPPLQGGYGYTF	TGTGCCAGCTCACCACCGCTCCAGGGAGGCTATGGCTACACCTTC
TRBV2	TRBD1	.	TRBJ1-6	CASSDGQGNRYNSPLHF	TGTGCCAGCAGTGACGGACAGGGGAATAGGTATAATTCACCCCTCCACTTT
TRBV7-7	TRBD1	.	TRBJ2-5	CASSPGTVETQYF	TGTGCCAGCAGCCCGGGGACAGTAGAGACCCAGTACTTC
TRBV7-2	TRBD2	.	TRBJ2-7	CASSVGGTSGRAYEQYF	TGTGCCAGCAGCGTAGGGGGGACTAGCGGGAGGGCCTACGAGCAGTACTTC
TRBV19	.	.	TRBJ2-4	CASSVGNIQYF	TGTGCCAGTAGTGTCGGAAACATTCAGTACTTC
TRBV5-1	TRBD2	.	TRBJ2-1	CASSRNSGGYNEQFF	TGCGCCAGCAGCCGGAATAGCGGGGGCTACAATGAGCAGTTCTTC
TRBV5-8	TRBD2	.	TRBJ2-5	CASSSLAGLGETQYF	TGTGCCAGCAGCTCGCTAGCGGGGTTGGGGGAGACCCAGTACTTC